This T cell receptor (beta chain) was obtained from a study of blood T cell repertoires in COVID-19. V lost 2 bases and J 6 bases, leaving 10 bases between the germline ends. The CDR3 totals 13 residues. Germline V lookup: CDR1 MGHDK, CDR2 SYGVNS. Sequenced by immunoSEQ multiplex PCR; TCRdb stores in-frame clones only, minus some. This sample has roughly 250,000 clones, with roughly 93% found just once. This sequence joins TRBV25-1 and TRBJ1-2, with D possibly TRBD1 on 6 matching bases. The sequence came from a woman aged 40 to 50 with acute COVID-19. Sequencing was performed on PBMCs or T cells enriched from blood (not recorded which). This CDR3 is CASSETGSHGYTF. The CDR3 nucleotides read TGTGCCAGCAGTGAAACAGGGTCACATGGCTACACCTTC.